One and the same sample provided the 11 T cell receptor beta chains below, sequenced in a study of blood T cell repertoires in COVID-19. Clones were sequenced by immunoSEQ multiplex PCR, and TCRdb holds only the in-frame ones, with some missing. The repertoire includes hundreds of thousands of clones, roughly 86% of them detected once, and roughly 2.6% sits in the top ten. The source material was PBMCs or T cells enriched from blood (not recorded which). All receptors derive from a woman aged 30 to 39 with acute COVID-19.

About this clone itself: Different DNA sequences within this sample yield the same CDR3. This chain joins TRBV5-1 and TRBJ2-3; TRBD2 matches 8 bases. The CDR3 covers 14 residues. The germline V gene encodes CDR1 SGHRS and CDR2 YFSETQ. V dropped 4 bases and J dropped 1; count of bases not matched to a gene: 2. For the CDR3, the DNA is TGCGCCAGCAGCCCGGGACTAGGCACAGATACGCAGTATTTT. Translating it yields CASSPGLGTDTQYF.

V gene TRBV6-1 combines with J gene TRBJ2-3, with 7 nucleotides matching TRBD1. Germline trimming cut 1 base from V and 7 bases from J; bases unmatched to any gene: 11. CDR1 MNHNS and CDR2 SASEGT come from the germline V gene. This CDR3 is built from 16 residues. CDR3 protein: CASSEGDDTGVNTQYF. The CDR3 DNA reads as TGTGCCAGCAGTGAAGGCGACGACACAGGGGTCAATACGCAGTATTTT.

The DNA for the CDR3 is TGTGCCAGCAGTTTCCCTCCGTCACAGGGGGCAGGTGGCAATCAGCCCCAGCATTTT. It codes for CASSFPPSQGAGGNQPQHF. V and J are TRBV27 and TRBJ1-5; 9 positions match TRBD1. CDR3 length: 19 residues. CDR1 is MNHEY, CDR2 SMNVEV, per germline (reference sequence). The ends lost 3 bases at V and 2 bases at J; junction bases unmatched: 14.

V usage is TRBV2 and J usage is TRBJ1-1; no definite D call. Germline loops: CDR1 SNHLY, CDR2 FYNNEI. Deletions cut 6 bases from V and 0 bases from J, with 5 bases between. The CDR3 totals 12 residues. The CDR3 nucleotides are TGTGCCAGCAGGCGATTGAACACTGAAGCTTTCTTT. Encoded protein: CASRRLNTEAFF.

The genes are TRBV7-8 and TRBJ1-4, with 9 bases matching TRBD1. There are 17 residues in the CDR3. The V gene's germline CDR1 is SGHVS and CDR2 FQNEAQ. The trim removed 5 bases at V and 6 bases at J, leaving 13 bases unmatched. The CDR3 sequence is CASSRTGGNRGDEKLFF. DNA for the CDR3: TGTGCCAGCAGCCGAACAGGGGGCAACCGGGGGGATGAAAAACTGTTTTTT.

CDR3 region: CASSHPTSEYGYTF. In DNA form, the CDR3 reads TGTGCCAGCAGCCACCCGACTTCGGAGTATGGCTACACCTTC. V usage is TRBV6-2 or TRBV6-3 and J usage is TRBJ1-2; no definite D call. The CDR3 totals 14 residues. Trimming removed 6 bases from V and 5 bases from J, with 16 bases in between. Germline V gene data show CDR1 as MNHEY and CDR2 as SVGEGT.

The chain employs TRBV5-1 and TRBJ1-1, with TRBD1 matching 7 bases. With 4 bases clipped from V and 4 bases from J, the junction kept 13 bases outside the gene matches. Germline V gene data show CDR1 as SGHRS and CDR2 as YFSETQ. The CDR3 contains 16 residues. This CDR3 reads CASSQRDSLRSTEAFF. In nucleotides, the CDR3 is TGCGCCAGCAGCCAGAGGGACAGCTTGAGATCCACTGAAGCTTTCTTT.

This clone was detected only a few times. CDR3 sequence (DNA): TGTGCCAGTAAGGGCGGCAAACGGGGGACTGAAGCTTTCTTT. This sequence encodes CASKGGKRGTEAFF. This chain joins TRBV19 and TRBJ1-1; tentative D call: TRBD1 (5 bases). CDR1 LNHDA and CDR2 SQIVND come from the germline V gene (reference sequence). With 7 bases removed from V and 5 bases from J, the gap between germline ends came to 17 bases. The length of the CDR3 is 14 residues.

The chain carries TRBV19 and TRBJ1-2; D is perhaps TRBD1 (6 bases). The CDR3 length is 14 residues. CDR1 and CDR2 (germline): LNHDA, SQIVND (reference sequence). The V end lost 4 bases, the J end lost 0 bases, and 9 bases lay between the germline ends. In DNA form, the CDR3 reads TGTGCCAGTAGTAAGGACAGATCTAACTATGGCTACACCTTC. The encoded protein is CASSKDRSNYGYTF.

V gene TRBV4-1 combines with J gene TRBJ1-1; D perhaps matches TRBD1 (6 bases). Trimming left V 3 bases short and J 0 bases short, with 14 bases between. The length of the CDR3 is 16 residues. Germline assignment: CDR1 MGHRA and CDR2 YSYEKL. The CDR3 spells CASSQGGAFMNTEAFF. DNA of the CDR3: TGCGCCAGCAGCCAGGGGGGGGCCTTCATGAACACTGAAGCTTTCTTT.

This chain links TRBV7-2 with TRBJ2-7; TRBD1 aligns across 7 bases. V lost 7 bases and J lost 1; bases outside the gene matches: 7. Germline CDR1 is SGHTA and CDR2 is FQGNSA. CDR3 length equals 14 residues. CDR3 nucleotide sequence: TGTGCCAGCACCCCTCCGGGACAGTCCTACGAGCAGTACTTC. This translates into CASTPPGQSYEQYF.